Below are 28 T cell receptor beta chains sequenced from a single sample in a study of OX40 agonist ivuxolimab in advanced cancers. Some clones are missing from TCRdb's copy, which holds only in-frame ones; the method was immunoSEQ multiplex PCR. Among 75,000 to 95,000 clones, about 90% were seen once, and the ten largest hold approximately 10%. The sample in question was CD4+ or CD8+ T cells sorted from blood, obtained in a trial of the OX40 agonist ivuxolimab. Source of these receptors: an adult with an advanced solid tumor such as melanoma, head and neck, liver or kidney cancer.

The chain couples TRBV7-6 to TRBJ2-7; 7 bases are a match to TRBD1. Germline trimming cut 4 bases from V and 0 bases from J; bases unmatched to any gene: 3. Germline V gene lookup returns CDR1 SGHVS and CDR2 FNYEAQ. This CDR3 contains 14 residues. The CDR3 here is CASSYRDSSYEQYF. CDR3 coding DNA: TGTGCCAGCAGCTACCGGGACAGCTCCTACGAGCAGTACTTC. Using reference TRBV7-6 and TRBJ2-7 for the parts outside the CDR3, the full variable domain is GAGVSQSPRYKVTKRGQDVALRCDPISGHVSLYWYRQALGQGPEFLTYFNYEAQQDKSGLPNDRFSAERPEGSISTLTIQRTEQRDSAMYRCASSYRDSSYEQYFGPGTRLTVT.

The chain employs TRBV6-5 and TRBJ2-1; a possible D gene is TRBD1 (6 bases). Germline lookup yields CDR1 MNHEY and CDR2 SVGAGI. This CDR3 comprises 15 residues. Trimming removed 4 bases from V and 9 bases from J, with 19 bases in between. The CDR3 nucleotides read TGTGCCAGCAGTTCCCGATTGACAGGCCACGGTGAGCAGTTCTTC. Its translation is CASSSRLTGHGEQFF.

The chain combines TRBV7-9 with TRBJ1-4; 8 bases map to TRBD1. The CDR3 totals 16 residues. Trimming cost V 2 bases and J 7 bases; bases outside gene matches: 9. Germline V CDR1 and CDR2: SEHNR, FQNEAQ (reference sequence). The CDR3 DNA follows: TGTGCCAGCAGCTTACCGGCAGGGGGCGCTGGTGAAAAACTGTTTTTT. Its translation is CASSLPAGGAGEKLFF.

V is TRBV5-6 and J is TRBJ2-7; D is tentatively TRBD1 or TRBD2 (6 bases each). Germline CDR1 reads SGHDT; CDR2 reads YYEEEE. V shed 6 bases and J shed 3 bases, with 19 bases lying between them. The CDR3 totals 15 residues. This CDR3 reads CASILWGAALYEQYF. CDR3 bases: TGTGCCAGCATCCTTTGGGGGGCGGCTCTCTACGAGCAGTACTTC.

The chain joins TRBV5-8 to TRBJ2-5, with 8 bases identical to TRBD2. Germline CDR1 SGHTS, CDR2 YDEGEE. The CDR3 has 16 residues. The ends lost 3 bases at V and 4 bases at J; junction bases unmatched: 11. The CDR3 region has the DNA TGTGCCAGCAGCTCTGGGGCTAGCGGGTACCTAGAGACCCAGTACTTC. Protein product: CASSSGASGYLETQYF.

Written as DNA, the CDR3 is TGCGCCAGCAGCCAAGATCCGGGCCCGCGGGAGCAGTACTTC. It codes for CASSQDPGPREQYF. The V gene is TRBV4-1, the J gene TRBJ2-7; D ambiguous. The V end was cut by 0 bases, the J end by 7 bases, with 13 bases between. The germline CDR1 and CDR2 sequences are MGHRA and YSYEKL. This CDR3 has 14 residues.

The J gene is TRBJ2-6, the V gene TRBV27; D not certain. V lost 5 bases and J lost 0, with 5 bases in between. Germline CDR1 and CDR2: MNHEY and SMNVEV (reference sequence). The CDR3 runs 14 residues. The CDR3: CASSTNSGANVLTF. In DNA, the CDR3 is TGTGCCAGCAGTACCAACTCTGGGGCCAACGTCCTGACTTTC.

The genes are TRBV7-6 and TRBJ1-6, with D possibly TRBD1 on 5 matching bases. The CDR3 sequence is 15 residues long. Germline CDR1 SGHVS, CDR2 FNYEAQ. Trimming removed 1 base at V and 7 bases at J, with 11 bases between. The CDR3 DNA follows: TGTGCCAGCAGCTTAGAATGGGAGGGGAATTCACCCCTCCACTTT. Protein: CASSLEWEGNSPLHF.

CDR3 region: CASSPPTGEYTEAFF. CDR3 nucleotides: TGTGCCAGCAGCCCTCCGACAGGGGAGTACACTGAAGCTTTCTTT. The chain joins TRBV9 to TRBJ1-1, with TRBD1 matching 8 bases. From germline, CDR1 is SGDLS and CDR2 YYNGEE. The CDR3 contains 15 residues. V shed 4 bases and J 3 bases; nucleotides not matched to a gene: 8.

The chain joins TRBV27 to TRBJ1-2, with D perhaps matching TRBD1 (5 bases). The V end was cut by 6 bases, the J end by 8 bases, with 16 bases between. The CDR3 is 13 residues long. Per the germline V gene, CDR1 is MNHEY and CDR2 is SMNVEV (reference sequence). The CDR3 spells CASSPWGGDGYTF. CDR3 nucleotides: TGTGCCAGCAGCCCTTGGGGGGGTGACGGCTACACCTTC.

The CDR3 region is CSVSRHGNTEAFF. The DNA of the CDR3 is TGCAGCGTCTCTCGCCACGGTAACACTGAAGCTTTCTTT. V is TRBV29-1 and J is TRBJ1-1; no firm D call. Germline V gene data show CDR1 as SQVTM and CDR2 as ANQGSEA. The CDR3 consists of 13 residues. Trimming removed 6 bases at V and 2 bases at J, with 13 bases between.

This clone was observed once. The J gene is TRBJ2-3, the V gene TRBV13; 9 bases fit TRBD2. The CDR3 is 16 residues long. With 3 bases clipped from V and 4 bases from J, the junction kept 8 bases outside the gene matches. Germline V gene sequence: CDR1 PRHDT, CDR2 FYEKMQ (reference sequence). CDR3 amino acids: CASSLYGGGAADTQYF. The CDR3 DNA sequence: TGTGCCAGCAGCTTGTATGGCGGGGGGGCGGCAGATACGCAGTATTTT.

The chain carries TRBV6-5 and TRBJ2-5, with 12 bases that match TRBD1. V trimming: 5 bases; J trimming: 11 bases; junction bases outside the gene matches: 12. Germline V CDR1 and CDR2: MNHEY, SVGAGI. The CDR3 spans 15 residues. The CDR3 region is CASSLLGDRGHEQYF. The CDR3 region has the DNA TGTGCCAGCAGTCTACTGGGGGACAGGGGGCATGAGCAGTACTTC.

The CDR3 DNA reads TGTGCCAGCTCACCACCAGGGGACCCTAATCAGCCCCAGCATTTT. Translating gives CASSPPGDPNQPQHF. The gene calls are TRBV18 and TRBJ1-5, with TRBD1 as a possible D gene (5 bases). The germline CDR1 and CDR2 sequences are KGHSH and LQKENI. This CDR3 region has 15 residues. V lost 0 bases, J lost 4 bases, and 10 bases lay in between.

The chain links TRBV25-1 to TRBJ2-2; perhaps TRBD2 as D (6 bases). V lost 1 base and J lost 5, with 20 bases in between. In germline, CDR1 is MGHDK, CDR2 SYGVNS. This CDR3 spans 18 amino acids. CDR3 protein: CASSEWGGGTVVTGELFF. Here the CDR3 DNA reads TGTGCCAGCAGTGAATGGGGTGGAGGGACGGTTGTAACCGGGGAGCTGTTTTTT.

This rearrangement joins TRBV14 to TRBJ1-2; D not certain. V was shortened by 0 bases and J by 4 bases, with 12 bases between the two germline ends. The V gene's germline CDR1 is SGHDN and CDR2 FVKESK. The CDR3 totals 15 residues. In DNA form, the CDR3 reads TGTGCCAGCAGCCAAGATCCCGGGTCCCTCTATGGCTACACCTTC. Its translation: CASSQDPGSLYGYTF.

The genes are TRBV7-8 and TRBJ2-6, with a possible D match to TRBD1 (6 bases). This CDR3 is built from 19 residues. V lost 5 bases to trimming and J lost 0 bases, with 20 bases between them. Germline CDR1 SGHVS, CDR2 FQNEAQ. The CDR3 reads CASSQAGGTLSSGANVLTF. In DNA, the CDR3 is TGTGCCAGCAGCCAAGCAGGTGGGACACTAAGCTCTGGGGCCAACGTCCTGACTTTC.

V and J are TRBV4-3 and TRBJ1-6; D remains unclear. The V end lost 1 base, the J end lost 0 bases, and 19 bases lay between the germline ends. The CDR3 spans 20 residues. Germline CDR1 reads LGHNA; CDR2 reads YSLEER. CDR3 residues: CASSQVLRLPWSSYNSPLHF. CDR3 in DNA: TGCGCCAGCAGCCAAGTTCTGAGACTTCCCTGGAGCTCCTATAATTCACCCCTCCACTTT.

The chain links TRBV27 to TRBJ1-6, with TRBD1 matching 7 bases. The CDR3 is made up of 18 amino acids. The V and J ends lost 5 bases and 0 bases, in that order; junction bases with no gene match: 10. CDR1 is MNHEY and CDR2 is SMNVEV in the germline V gene (reference sequence). The CDR3 DNA is TGTGCCAGCAGTCTCGACAGGGTCGAGGGCTCCTATAATTCACCCCTCCACTTT. Residues: CASSLDRVEGSYNSPLHF.

The chain recombines TRBV6-4 with TRBJ1-2; 7 positions agree with TRBD1. From germline, CDR1 is MRHNA and CDR2 SNTAGT. The CDR3 is made up of 15 amino acids. Trimming at V came to 2 bases and at J to 4 bases, leaving 7 bases not matched to a gene. For the CDR3, the DNA is TGTGCCAGCAGTGACAAGGCAGGGGGAACCTATGGCTACACCTTC. Encoded protein: CASSDKAGGTYGYTF.

The chain is built from TRBV6-5 and TRBJ1-1; D gene ambiguous. Germline lookup yields CDR1 MNHEY and CDR2 SVGAGI. Trimming removed 2 bases at V and 7 bases at J, with 8 bases between. The CDR3 extends over 12 amino acids. CDR3 in DNA: TGTGCCAGCAGTTACCAGGACGTTGAAGCTTTCTTT. This codes for CASSYQDVEAFF.

The V call is TRBV4-1, the J call TRBJ1-2; no clear D. The CDR3 loop spans 14 amino acids. Trimming shortened V by 4 bases and J by 4 bases, and 13 bases separated the two germline ends. Germline V gene lookup returns CDR1 MGHRA and CDR2 YSYEKL. CDR3 loop: CASSPVITSYGYTF. In DNA form, the CDR3 reads TGCGCCAGCAGCCCGGTCATTACTTCCTATGGCTACACCTTC.

The rearrangement uses TRBV27 and TRBJ2-7; D is unclear. Deletions cut 5 bases from V and 6 bases from J, with 11 bases between. CDR3 length: 12 residues. From germline, CDR1 is MNHEY and CDR2 SMNVEV (reference sequence). CDR3 nucleotide sequence: TGTGCCAGCAGTCAATTCTTAGGCGAGCAGTACTTC. It translates to CASSQFLGEQYF.

The chain combines TRBV10-3 with TRBJ2-1; 10 positions agree with TRBD2. J was trimmed by 5 bases and V by 7 bases; bases with no gene match: 8. The CDR3 covers 15 residues. The V gene's germline CDR1 is ENHRY and CDR2 SYGVKD. CDR3 nucleotide sequence: TGTGCCATCACCAAACTAGCGGGGCGGGACAATGAGCAGTTCTTC. Its translation: CAITKLAGRDNEQFF.

The chain links TRBV19 to TRBJ1-1; 8 nucleotides agree with TRBD1. Losses at the gene ends were 6 bases for V and 0 bases for J; bases not matched to a gene: 9. The V gene's germline CDR1 is LNHDA and CDR2 SQIVND (reference sequence). The CDR3 totals 16 residues. This chain's CDR3 is CASRQGVPAMNTEAFF. CDR3 nucleotide sequence: TGTGCCAGTAGACAGGGGGTCCCTGCCATGAACACTGAAGCTTTCTTT.

This clone was seen only once. The chain uses TRBV29-1 and TRBJ1-2; tentative D call: TRBD1 (6 bases). The CDR3 runs to 13 residues. Germline V lookup: CDR1 SQVTM, CDR2 ANQGSEA. V lost 7 bases and J lost 7, with 19 bases in between. CDR3 in DNA: TGCAGCGCACTCGGCAGGGGCAGATCTGGCTACACCTTC. It specifies CSALGRGRSGYTF. The variable domain in full, completed from reference TRBV29-1 and TRBJ1-2, reads SAVISQKPSRDICQRGTSLTIQCQVDSQVTMMFWYRQQPGQSLTLIATANQGSEATYESGFVIDKFPISRPNLTFSTLTVSNMSPEDSSIYLCSALGRGRSGYTFGSGTRLTVV.

The chain combines TRBV11-3 with TRBJ2-7; D is possibly TRBD1 or TRBD2 (6 bases each). Trimming cost V 5 bases and J 1 base, with 12 bases left between them. This CDR3 region has 14 residues. Germline-derived CDR1 and CDR2 are SGHNT and YENEEA. The CDR3 region has the DNA TGTGCCAGCAGCCCGAGGAGGGGGTCCTACGAGCAGTACTTC. This translates into CASSPRRGSYEQYF. Filled out from reference TRBV11-3 and TRBJ2-7, the complete variable domain reads EAGVVQSPRYKIIEKKQPVAFWCNPISGHNTLYWYLQNLGQGPELLIRYENEEAVDDSQLPKDRFSAERLKGVDSTLKIQPAELGDSAVYLCASSPRRGSYEQYFGPGTRLTVT.

The gene calls are TRBV23-1 and TRBJ2-7; D is possibly TRBD1 or TRBD2 (5 bases each). TRBV23-1 is sorted into the ORF group, with uncertain function. V gave up 3 bases and J gave up 4 bases, with 10 bases separating them. The length of the CDR3 is 13 residues. The CDR3 loop is CASSHGGAYEQYF. CDR3 coding DNA: TGCGCCAGCAGTCATGGGGGAGCATACGAGCAGTACTTC.